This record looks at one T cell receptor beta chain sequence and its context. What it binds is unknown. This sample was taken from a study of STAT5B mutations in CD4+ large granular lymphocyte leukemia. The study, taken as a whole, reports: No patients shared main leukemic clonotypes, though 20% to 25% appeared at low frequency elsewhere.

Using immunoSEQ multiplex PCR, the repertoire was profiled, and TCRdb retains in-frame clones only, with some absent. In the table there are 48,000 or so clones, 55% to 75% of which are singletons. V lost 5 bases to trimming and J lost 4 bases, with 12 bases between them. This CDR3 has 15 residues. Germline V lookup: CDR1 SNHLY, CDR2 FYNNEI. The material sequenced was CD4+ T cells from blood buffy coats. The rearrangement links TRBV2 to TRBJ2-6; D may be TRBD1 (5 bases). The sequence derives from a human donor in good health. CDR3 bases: TGTGCCAGCAGTCCCCAGGGTGTCGGGGCCAACGTCCTGACTTTC. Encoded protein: CASSPQGVGANVLTF.